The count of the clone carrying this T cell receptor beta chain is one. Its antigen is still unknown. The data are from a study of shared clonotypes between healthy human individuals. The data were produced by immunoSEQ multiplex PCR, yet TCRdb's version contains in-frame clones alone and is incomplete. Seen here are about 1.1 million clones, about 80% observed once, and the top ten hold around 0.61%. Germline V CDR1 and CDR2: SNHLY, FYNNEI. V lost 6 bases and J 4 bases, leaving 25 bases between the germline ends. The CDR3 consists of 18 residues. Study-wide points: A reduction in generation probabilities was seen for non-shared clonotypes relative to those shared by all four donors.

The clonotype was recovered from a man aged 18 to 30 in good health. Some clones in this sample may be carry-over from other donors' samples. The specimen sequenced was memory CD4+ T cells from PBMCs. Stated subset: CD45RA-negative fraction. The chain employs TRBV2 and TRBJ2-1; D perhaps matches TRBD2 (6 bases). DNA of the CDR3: TGTGCCAGCAGGGGACTTTTAAGTGAGATAGGGGATTACAATGAGCAGTTCTTC. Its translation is CASRGLLSEIGDYNEQFF.